This T cell receptor beta chain is drawn from a study of OX40 agonist ivuxolimab in advanced cancers. CDR3 length equals 13 residues. The V and J ends lost 0 bases and 4 bases respectively, with 6 bases between them. Germline V gene lookup returns CDR1 SEHNR and CDR2 FQNEAQ (reference sequence). Produced via immunoSEQ multiplex PCR; TCRdb's table is partial and in-frame only. The table includes more than 80,000 clones, more than 75% detected once. The material sequenced was CD4+ or CD8+ T cells sorted from blood, taken in a trial of the OX40 agonist ivuxolimab. J is TRBJ1-1 and V is TRBV7-9; unclear D gene. The clonotype originates from an adult with an advanced solid tumor such as melanoma, head and neck, liver or kidney cancer. The CDR3 loop reads CASSLALGTEAFF. CDR3 nucleotides: TGTGCCAGCAGCTTAGCTCTGGGCACTGAAGCTTTCTTT.